The sequence of this T cell receptor beta chain was determined in a study of cytomegalovirus exposure and HLA in healthy donors. Study-wide results and limits: Among the most significant clusters, several appeared linked to common viral pathogens in a later analysis. Per published accounts, TCR beta sequences correctly predicted the HLA-A and HLA-B alleles of most subjects.

A multiplex PCR was run with 60 Vbeta primers and 13 Jbeta primers. Authors' data handling: Among the unique TCR beta chains that a later analysis counted, about 85 million in all, 9.5 million to 11 million were shared. TCRdb's table, derived via immunoSEQ multiplex PCR, lists solely in-frame clones and lacks some. V and J calls and clone size are those listed in that table; D and trimming were worked out from the DNA. The sample shows about 130,000 clones, 77% of them seen only once. Germline CDR1 is SGDLS and CDR2 is YYNGEE. CDR3 size: 15 residues. V lost 3 bases and J lost 4, with 17 bases in between. Note on this clone: Its antigen is unidentified.

The sequenced sample was PBMCs. The J gene is TRBJ2-7, the V gene TRBV9; D is perhaps TRBD2 (6 bases). The clonotype originates from a male donor in good health and CMV-seropositive. CDR3 amino acids: CASSEGVAEIYEQYF. DNA of the CDR3: TGTGCCAGCAGCGAGGGTGTAGCGGAGATATACGAGCAGTACTTC.